These 7 T cell receptor beta chains originate from one sample sequenced in a study of cytomegalovirus exposure and HLA in healthy donors. The PCR was carried out with 60 Vbeta primers and 13 Jbeta primers. The table came from immunoSEQ multiplex PCR; TCRdb's copy has only in-frame clones and leaves some out. Of roughly 160,000 clones listed, around 80% are singletons. Sequencing used PBMCs. The receptors come from a man younger than 35 in good health and CMV-seropositive.

The J gene is TRBJ2-7, the V gene TRBV5-1, with a tentative D call TRBD2 (6 bases). CDR3 length equals 15 residues. Trimming took off 6 bases at V and 0 bases at J, with 16 bases between the two ends. The germline CDR1 and CDR2 sequences are SGHRS and YFSETQ. The CDR3, as DNA: TGCGCCAGCAAAAACCGGGACGGGAGCTCCTACGAGCAGTACTTC. Protein product: CASKNRDGSSYEQYF.

The chain employs TRBV18 and TRBJ2-5; D is possibly TRBD1 (6 bases). Per germline, CDR1 KGHSH and CDR2 LQKENI. V was cut by 6 bases and J by 5 bases, with 13 bases left in between. The length of the CDR3 is 13 residues. The CDR3 here is CASSLDRMETQYF. In DNA form, the CDR3 reads TGTGCCAGCTCGCTTGACAGGATGGAGACCCAGTACTTC.

Points on this clone: A read error may produce the germline difference seen at one junction end. This chain links TRBV19 with TRBJ1-5, with D perhaps TRBD1 (6 bases). Germline values: CDR1 LNHDA, CDR2 SQIVND (reference sequence). The CDR3 is made up of 15 amino acids. The CDR3 here is CASSYTGQSKQPQHF. In DNA form, the CDR3 reads TGTGCCAGTAGTTATACGGGACAAAGCAAACAGCCCCAGCATTTT.

The genes are TRBV10-3 and TRBJ2-1, with 11 nucleotides matching TRBD2. The CDR3 sequence is 19 residues long. CDR1 and CDR2 (germline): ENHRY, SYGVKD. V shed 4 bases and J 8 bases; nucleotides not matched to a gene: 19. The CDR3: CAISGTASGRTSIRDEQFF. In DNA, the CDR3 is TGTGCCATCAGTGGAACAGCTAGCGGGAGGACCTCTATTCGCGATGAGCAGTTCTTC.

This clone has only a few counts. The rearrangement uses TRBV4-3 and TRBJ1-4; D is uncertain. The CDR3 runs to 13 residues. Germline V CDR1 and CDR2: LGHNA, YSLEER. The V gene lost 0 bases and the J gene lost 8 bases, with 7 bases spanning the gap. CDR3 sequence (DNA): TGCGCCAGCAGCCAAGATTTAGAAGAAAAACTGTTTTTT. It specifies CASSQDLEEKLFF.

The V gene is TRBV9, the J gene TRBJ2-3, with 12 bases identical to TRBD2. V dropped 2 bases and J dropped 0; count of bases not matched to a gene: 1. The CDR3 has 16 residues. Germline V gene sequence: CDR1 SGDLS, CDR2 YYNGEE. CDR3 amino acids: CASSVGTSGSTDTQYF. For the CDR3, the DNA is TGTGCCAGCAGCGTGGGGACTAGCGGGAGCACAGATACGCAGTATTTT.

CDR3 nucleotides: TGTGCCAGCAGCTCGGGACACCCTAACTATGGCTACACCTTC. Protein: CASSSGHPNYGYTF. This chain links TRBV5-6 with TRBJ1-2; TRBD1 is a possible D gene (6 bases). In germline, CDR1 is SGHDT, CDR2 YYEEEE. The ends were cut back, 3 bases at V and 0 bases at J, with 9 bases in the middle. The CDR3 runs to 14 residues.